This TCR beta chain was profiled in a study of blood T cell repertoires in COVID-19. For the study at large: Nucleic acid was either cDNA or gDNA, and it came from T cells, B-cell-depleted T cells, or PBMCs.

In the authors' workflow: Scientists estimated how many nucleated cells there were by amplifying reference gene primers. TCRdb keeps only in-frame clones here, not all; method: immunoSEQ multiplex PCR. V, J and clone size derive from that table, while D and trimming were established from the DNA sequence. The repertoire includes 200,000 or so clones, 89% of them detected once, and under 2.5% sits in the top ten. Trimming took off 3 bases at V and 4 bases at J, with 6 bases between the two ends. CDR3 size: 12 residues. The germline V gene has CDR1 SGHNT and CDR2 YYREEE (reference sequence). Individuals aged about 18 to 100 years were recruited from 20 to 25 US areas. Cohort allocation depended upon clinical history that participants reported.

The chain recombines TRBV5-4 with TRBJ2-3; D is ambiguous. Sequencing input: PBMCs or T cells enriched from blood (not recorded which). This sequence originates from a woman aged 40 to 55 with acute COVID-19. The CDR3 DNA reads as TGTGCCAGCAGCTCGGCGGCAGATACGCAGTATTTT. It yields the protein CASSSAADTQYF.